This is a list of T cell receptor beta chains from one sample in a study of T-cell memory formation after mild COVID-19. TCRdb re-called the 5' RACE reads through MiXCR, storing one row per CDR3 protein. Of around 200,000 distinct CDR3 sequences listed, roughly a tenth are singletons. Sequencing was done on a sample of PBMCs or a T cell subset sorted from them (not recorded which). The receptors stem from a man aged 18-30 years who had mild COVID-19 (a few samples of this study predate the infection). Cell type and time point are not known. Each CDR3 is given with its conserved first and last residue. Fields, in order: J gene, V gene, CDR3 protein.

TRBJ2-7,TRBV20-1,CSARDRTSGATEQYF
TRBJ1-1,TRBV5-4,CASSLAEEGNTEAFF
TRBJ1-2,TRBV6-5,CASSYSGTGFGYTF
TRBJ2-1,TRBV12-3/TRBV12-4,CASSQFKGHFKADEQFF
TRBJ2-7,TRBV7-2,CASSSGQSWGEQYF
TRBJ1-5,TRBV6-2/TRBV6-3,CASSPLGQPQHF
TRBJ1-1,TRBV7-2,CASSLTGGIGAEAFF
TRBJ2-7,TRBV21-1,CASAHGLIPQAEQYF
TRBJ1-2,TRBV2,CASSELDGYTF
TRBJ1-1,TRBV12-3/TRBV12-4,CASSPFSAEAFF
TRBJ2-7,TRBV14,CASSLRLAAGYEQYF
TRBJ2-2,TRBV11-2,CASSLGTWMTNTGELFF
TRBJ1-1,TRBV6-6,CASSPNTEAFF
TRBJ2-1,TRBV5-1,CASSLTGNEQFF
TRBJ1-5,TRBV20-1,CSASRGDRANQPQHF
TRBJ2-5,TRBV20-1,CSARQGETQYF
TRBJ2-3,TRBV24-1,CATSDLPGTGTDTQYF
TRBJ2-2,TRBV4-1,CASSQPPTGELFF
TRBJ2-3,TRBV20-1,CSAPTSGTDTQYF
TRBJ1-2,TRBV28,CASSPRGHGYTF
TRBJ2-2,TRBV30,CAWGRDSYTGELFF
TRBJ2-3,TRBV11-3,CASSPGLAASTDTQYF
TRBJ2-5,TRBV5-1,CASSSNFQTQYF
TRBJ2-2,TRBV6-2/TRBV6-3,CASSDSVGELFF
TRBJ2-2,TRBV5-1,CASSPGPGVNTGELFF
TRBJ2-5,TRBV10-3,CAIAEGPETQYF
TRBJ1-2,TRBV5-1,CASSGVPNYGYTF
TRBJ1-3,TRBV30,CAWRNSGNTIYF
TRBJ1-6,TRBV10-2,CASSEWTGENSPLHF
TRBJ2-3,TRBV24-1,CATSDPGDTQYF
TRBJ2-5,TRBV7-2,CASSWGTSKETQYF
TRBJ2-3,TRBV12-3/TRBV12-4,CASRDRDTQYF
TRBJ1-3,TRBV3-1,CASSQGGLGNTIYF
TRBJ2-1,TRBV7-3,CASRKGGLNNEQFF
TRBJ1-1,TRBV5-1,CASSLGGFAMNTEAFF
TRBJ2-3,TRBV25-1,CASSDRPSTDTQYF
TRBJ2-5,TRBV7-3,CASSPGGQETQYF
TRBJ2-1,TRBV7-3,CASSKGRWASDNEQFF
TRBJ1-1,TRBV7-3,CASSLTRRTGGRNTEAFF
TRBJ2-7,TRBV7-6,CASSLGPSSRDTYEQYF
TRBJ2-2,TRBV18,CASSQTGTGVTGELFF
TRBJ2-1,TRBV6-6,CASSGENEQFF
TRBJ2-3,TRBV24-1,CATSDLGTGDTDTQYF
TRBJ2-3,TRBV5-1,CATTGTEYTDTQYF
TRBJ2-3,TRBV5-1,CASSSPRRTITDTQYF
TRBJ2-5,TRBV2,CASRNAQETQYF
TRBJ1-1,TRBV29-1,CSVHIGGRDTEAFF
TRBJ2-7,TRBV4-2,CASSQVGAGGLDEQYF
TRBJ2-1,TRBV7-3,CASSRLAGGAGEQFF
TRBJ1-2,TRBV18,CASSPGRGQGYTF
TRBJ2-7,TRBV12-3/TRBV12-4,CASSLTRARSYEQYF
TRBJ1-1,TRBV6-5,CASSPRQLNTEAFF